The 14 T cell receptor beta chains below come from one sample, sequenced in a study of blood T cell repertoires in COVID-19. Sequencing was performed with immunoSEQ multiplex PCR; in TCRdb, only in-frame clones are kept and a portion is missing. The repertoire holds a few hundred thousand clones, with about four fifths as singletons. Sequencing was done on a sample of peripheral blood. The source of these receptors is a man of 80 years or more with acute or convalescent COVID-19.

The J gene is TRBJ1-2, the V gene TRBV19; no definite D call. This CDR3 comprises 16 residues. The V gene lost 3 bases and the J gene lost 1 base, with 15 bases spanning the gap. Germline CDR1 and CDR2: LNHDA and SQIVND (reference sequence). The DNA of the CDR3 is TGTGCCAGTAGTATCCTACACCGGGTCCATAACTATGGCTACACCTTC. This sequence encodes CASSILHRVHNYGYTF.

This clone was observed a handful of times. The chain employs TRBV11-2 and TRBJ1-1, with D possibly matching TRBD1 (6 bases). The CDR3 runs to 14 residues. Germline lookup yields CDR1 SGHAT and CDR2 FQNNGV. V was shortened by 3 bases and J by 4 bases, with 12 bases between the two germline ends. CDR3 protein: CASSFEGQFTEAFF. CDR3 bases: TGTGCCAGCAGCTTCGAGGGACAATTCACTGAAGCTTTCTTT. Variable domain in full (rest from reference TRBV11-2 and TRBJ1-1): EAGVAQSPRYKIIEKRQSVAFWCNPISGHATLYWYQQILGQGPKLLIQFQNNGVVDDSQLPKDRFSAERLKGVDSTLKIQPAKLEDSAVYLCASSFEGQFTEAFFGQGTRLTVV.

The genes are TRBV24-1 and TRBJ2-3; 7 nucleotides match TRBD1. Germline CDR1 is KGHDR and CDR2 is SFDVKD. The CDR3 sequence is 17 residues long. The junction had 10 bases not matched to a gene; V was cut back by 5 bases and J by 0 bases. This CDR3 reads CATSVQGVTSSTDTQYF. CDR3 coding DNA: TGTGCCACCAGTGTCCAGGGGGTGACTTCTAGCACAGATACGCAGTATTTT.

V is TRBV7-8 and J is TRBJ2-3, with D perhaps TRBD1 (5 bases). The CDR3 covers 18 residues. Germline V gene sequence: CDR1 SGHVS, CDR2 FQNEAQ. V was clipped by 3 bases and J by 0 bases, with 19 bases between them. In nucleotides, the CDR3 is TGTGCCAGCAGCTTCGACCGGGCGGACATTATTAGCACAGATACGCAGTATTTT. This encodes CASSFDRADIISTDTQYF.

This chain uses TRBV29-1 with TRBJ1-6; weak D call: TRBD1 (5 bases). The CDR3 has 13 amino acids. Trimming cost V 4 bases and J 7 bases, with 11 bases left between them. Germline CDR1 is SQVTM and CDR2 is ANQGSEA. CDR3 nucleotides: TGCAGCGTTGCCAGGGAGGTAAATTCACCCCTCCACTTT. Its protein product is CSVAREVNSPLHF. Full variable domain (missing parts from reference TRBV29-1 and TRBJ1-6): SAVISQKPSRDICQRGTSLTIQCQVDSQVTMMFWYRQQPGQSLTLIATANQGSEATYESGFVIDKFPISRPNLTFSTLTVSNMSPEDSSIYLCSVAREVNSPLHFGNGTRLTVT.

This rearrangement joins TRBV7-2 to TRBJ2-3; D may be TRBD2 (6 bases). Germline lookup yields CDR1 SGHTA and CDR2 FQGNSA. The CDR3 consists of 14 residues. V lost 4 bases, J lost 3 bases, and 11 bases lay in between. CDR3 in amino acids: CASSSGLATDTQYF. CDR3 DNA: TGTGCCAGCAGCTCAGGCCTAGCGACAGATACGCAGTATTTT. Looking up the rest from reference TRBV7-2 and TRBJ2-3 gives the full variable domain: GAGVSQSPSNKVTEKGKDVELRCDPISGHTALYWYRQSLGQGLEFLIYFQGNSAPDKSGLPSDRFSAERTGGSVSTLTIQRTQQEDSAVYLCASSSGLATDTQYFGPGTRLTVL.

A single count supports this clone. This chain joins TRBV5-4 and TRBJ2-7; tentatively, D is TRBD2 (5 bases). This CDR3 region has 14 residues. The V gene's germline CDR1 is SGHNT and CDR2 YYREEE (reference sequence). Trimming left V 4 bases short and J 0 bases short, with 11 bases between. CDR3 DNA sequence: TGTGCCAGCAGCCAGGACTTCAGCTCCTACGAGCAGTACTTC. It specifies CASSQDFSSYEQYF.

This clone was observed a few times. This chain's CDR3 is CATSPRVGVYYEQYF. DNA for the CDR3: TGTGCCACCAGTCCTCGAGTGGGAGTATACTACGAGCAGTACTTC. The chain links TRBV15 to TRBJ2-7, with D maybe TRBD2 (5 bases). The V gene's germline CDR1 is LNHNV and CDR2 YYDKDF (reference sequence). Between the trimmed V and J ends, which lost 6 bases and 3 bases, there was a span of 18 bases. This CDR3 is built from 15 residues.

The chain joins TRBV6-6 to TRBJ1-1; no clear D. The CDR3 contains 15 residues. CDR1 MNHNY and CDR2 SVGAGI come from the germline V gene (reference sequence). V lost 0 bases to trimming and J lost 3 bases, with 11 bases between them. The CDR3 spells CASSYSLQRYTEAFF. The CDR3 DNA is TGTGCCAGCAGTTACTCGCTACAGCGGTACACTGAAGCTTTCTTT.

The chain employs TRBV1 and TRBJ1-5; TRBD1 reflects the table's D call only, with no check against the DNA. TRBV1 is a pseudogene locus. The CDR3 loop spans 18 amino acids. CDR3 nucleotide sequence: TGCACCAGCAGCCAAGACCCCTCCAGGGGAGCGTGCAATCAGCCCCAGCATTTT. Amino acid sequence: CTSSQDPSRGACNQPQHF.

The V call is TRBV4-1, the J call TRBJ2-3, with D uncertain. This CDR3 spans 15 amino acids. Germline assignment: CDR1 MGHRA and CDR2 YSYEKL. The V and J ends lost 4 bases and 1 base respectively, with 12 bases between them. The CDR3 protein is CASSLPVVGTDTQYF. The CDR3 region has the DNA TGCGCCAGCAGCCTCCCTGTGGTAGGCACAGATACGCAGTATTTT.

This sequence joins TRBV24-1 and TRBJ2-3; 9 positions agree with TRBD1. The germline V gene encodes CDR1 KGHDR and CDR2 SFDVKD. The length of the CDR3 is 17 residues. The V gene end was trimmed by 4 bases and the J gene end by 4 bases; junction bases not matched to a gene: 11. Here the CDR3 DNA reads TGTGCCACCAGTGAGGACTACTCCAGGACAGGGGCAGATACGCAGTATTTT. It specifies CATSEDYSRTGADTQYF.

In this sample, this clone turned up once. The chain recombines TRBV24-1 with TRBJ2-4, with a weak D call TRBD1 (6 bases). V shed 4 bases and J shed 12 bases, with 12 bases lying between them. This CDR3 contains 12 residues. Germline CDR1 KGHDR, CDR2 SFDVKD. This chain's CDR3 is CATSDADRYQYF. CDR3 sequence (DNA): TGTGCCACCAGTGACGCTGACAGGTATCAGTACTTC.

The chain combines TRBV7-9 with TRBJ1-2, with TRBD1 matching 7 bases. This CDR3 is built from 14 residues. CDR1 SEHNR and CDR2 FQNEAQ come from the germline V gene (reference sequence). The CDR3 bases are TGTGTCTCTGCCAAGGCAGGGGGAACCTATGGCTACACCTTC. The encoded protein is CVSAKAGGTYGYTF. The full variable domain, in which reference TRBV7-9 and TRBJ1-2 provide the parts outside the CDR3, is DTGVSQNPRHKITKRGQNVTFRCDPISEHNRLYWYRQTLGQGPEFLTYFQNEAQLEKSRLLSDRFSAERPKGSFSTLEIQRTEQGDSAMYLCVSAKAGGTYGYTFGSGTRLTVV.